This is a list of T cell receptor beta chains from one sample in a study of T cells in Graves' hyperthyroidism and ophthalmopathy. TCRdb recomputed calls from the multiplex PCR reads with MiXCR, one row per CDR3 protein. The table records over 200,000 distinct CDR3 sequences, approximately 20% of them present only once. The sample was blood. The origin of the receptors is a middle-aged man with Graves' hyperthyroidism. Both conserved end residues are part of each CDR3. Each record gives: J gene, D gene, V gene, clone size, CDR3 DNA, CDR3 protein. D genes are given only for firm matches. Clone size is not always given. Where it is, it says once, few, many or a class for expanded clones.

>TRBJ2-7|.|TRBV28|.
TGTGCCAGCAGTCCCCCGGACGGGTCCTACGAGCAGTACTTC
CASSPPDGSYEQYF
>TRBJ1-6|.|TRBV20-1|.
TGCAGTGCTGATGGGGGGGCTCGTAGTTGGACCTATAATTCACCCCTCCACTTT
CSADGGARSWTYNSPLHF
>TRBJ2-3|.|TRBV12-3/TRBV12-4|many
TGTGCCAGCAGTTTTGGGGACACAGATACGCAGTATTTT
CASSFGDTDTQYF
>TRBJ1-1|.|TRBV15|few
TGTGCCACCAGCAGAGATAGGGTCAGCCTCACTGAAGCTTTCTTT
CATSRDRVSLTEAFF
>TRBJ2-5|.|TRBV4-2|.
TGTGCCAGCAGCCAAGCCCAGGGGGGAGAGACCCAGTACTTC
CASSQAQGGETQYF
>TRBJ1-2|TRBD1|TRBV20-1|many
TGCAGTGCTAGAGATACAGGGGGGGGTGGCTACACCTTC
CSARDTGGGGYTF
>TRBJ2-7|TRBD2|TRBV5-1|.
TGTGCCAGCAGCTTAGGTATAGCGGGGGGGCACTACGAGCAGTACTTC
CASSLGIAGGHYEQYF
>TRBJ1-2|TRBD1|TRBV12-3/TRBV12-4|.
TGTGCCAGCAGTTTCGGACAGGGGGGCTACACCTTC
CASSFGQGGYTF
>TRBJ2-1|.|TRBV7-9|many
TGTGCCAGCAGGCATATTACGGGGTTTAGGAATGAGCAGTTCTTC
CASRHITGFRNEQFF
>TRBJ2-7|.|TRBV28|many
TGTGCCAGCAGTTCACCGCGAGGGGGTCGCTACGAGCAGTACTTC
CASSSPRGGRYEQYF
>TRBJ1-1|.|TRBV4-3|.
TGCGCCAGCAGCCAGGGGGCGGGGGTAGATACTGAAGCTTTCTTT
CASSQGAGVDTEAFF
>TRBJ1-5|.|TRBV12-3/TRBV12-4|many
TGTGCCAGCAGCCCAATGCATGGCGGCAATCAGCCCCAGCATTTT
CASSPMHGGNQPQHF
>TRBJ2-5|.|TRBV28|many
TGTGCCAGCAGTTTATACTCCCCAGAGACCCAGTACTTC
CASSLYSPETQYF
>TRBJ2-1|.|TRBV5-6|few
TGTGCCAGCAGCTTTGGTCCGATCGGGCAGTTCTTC
CASSFGPIGQFF
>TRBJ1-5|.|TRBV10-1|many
TGCGCCAGCAGTGAGTCGGGGTCAGCAAGCAATCAGCCCCAGCATTTT
CASSESGSASNQPQHF
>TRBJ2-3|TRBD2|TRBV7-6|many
TGTGCCAGCAGCTATGCTAGCGGTGCTAGCACAGATACGCAGTATTTT
CASSYASGASTDTQYF
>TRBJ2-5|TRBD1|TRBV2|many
TGTGCCAGCAGTGAAAACAGGGGGGAGACCCAGTACTTC
CASSENRGETQYF
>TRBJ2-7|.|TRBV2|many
TGTGCCCTGCACGAAGACAGTTCCTACGAGCAGTACTTC
CALHEDSSYEQYF
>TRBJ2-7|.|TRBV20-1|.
TGCAGTGCTAGTCGAGGGACCTACGAGCAGTACTTC
CSASRGTYEQYF
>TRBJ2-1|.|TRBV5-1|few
TGCGCCAGCAGCGACCAGGTCGGGCAGTTCTTC
CASSDQVGQFF
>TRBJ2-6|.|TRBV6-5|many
TGTGCCAGCAGTTACTCCAGCGACTCTGGGGCCAACGTCCTGACTTTC
CASSYSSDSGANVLTF
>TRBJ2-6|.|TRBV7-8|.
TGTGCCAGCCTATCAATCAGGCCTGGGGCCAACGTCCTGACTTTC
CASLSIRPGANVLTF
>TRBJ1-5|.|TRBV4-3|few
TGCGCCAGCAGCCAGGGGACGGCTAGCAATCAGCCCCAGCATTTT
CASSQGTASNQPQHF
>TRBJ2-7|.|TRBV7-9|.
TGTGCCAGCAGCTTAGCACCCATTTACGAGCAGTACTTC
CASSLAPIYEQYF
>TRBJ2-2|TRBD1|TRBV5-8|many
TGTGCCAGCAGCCGGCCGGGACAGTCGAACACCGGGGAGCTGTTTTTT
CASSRPGQSNTGELFF
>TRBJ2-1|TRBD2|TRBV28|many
TGTGCCAGCAGCTCCCGCCGGGGGGGCAGCAATGAGCAGTTCTTC
CASSSRRGGSNEQFF
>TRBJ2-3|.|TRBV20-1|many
TGCAGTGCTAGGCGGCCGGTCGCCCGGTTACCCTCTAGCACAGATACGCAGTATTTT
CSARRPVARLPSSTDTQYF
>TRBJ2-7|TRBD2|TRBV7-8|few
TGTGCCAGCCGATCCTCCGGGGGGGCCGGGGGGGAGCAGTACTTC
CASRSSGGAGGEQYF
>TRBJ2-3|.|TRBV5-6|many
TGTGCCAGCAGCTTGGACCGACTAACCCACACAGATACGCAGTATTTT
CASSLDRLTHTDTQYF
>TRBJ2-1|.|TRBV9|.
TGTGCCAGCAGCGTTTTTCAGGAGCTGTTCTTC
CASSVFQELFF
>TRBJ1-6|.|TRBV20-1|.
TGCAGTGTGAGGGATAATAATTCACCCCTCCACTTT
CSVRDNNSPLHF
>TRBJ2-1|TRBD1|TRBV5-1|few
TGCGCCAGCAGCTTGGAGGGACAGGGGGCCTATGAGCAGTTCTTC
CASSLEGQGAYEQFF
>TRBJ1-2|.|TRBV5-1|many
TGCGCCAGCAGCTTTGCCGCAGACAGGCGCAGGGGAGGGGGCTACACCTTC
CASSFAADRRRGGGYTF
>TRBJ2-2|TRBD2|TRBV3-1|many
TGTGCCAGCAGCCATGGGGGGGACCTCCTTAACACCGGGGAGCTGTTTTTT
CASSHGGDLLNTGELFF
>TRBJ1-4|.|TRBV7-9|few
TGTGCCAGCAGCCCGCCACAGAAAAATGAAAAACTGTTTTTT
CASSPPQKNEKLFF
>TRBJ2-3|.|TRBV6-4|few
TGTGCCAGCAGTGAAGCCAAGGGGGGGGGCCTGGCAGATACGCAGTATTTT
CASSEAKGGGLADTQYF
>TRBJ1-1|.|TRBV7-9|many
TGTGCCAGCAGCTTTGTTCAGGGGAGCACTGAAGCTTTCTTT
CASSFVQGSTEAFF
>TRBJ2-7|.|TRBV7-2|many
TGTGCCAGCAGCTTAAAGGTTGGGGGTCGGGAGCAGTACTTC
CASSLKVGGREQYF
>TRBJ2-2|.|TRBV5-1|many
TGCGCCAGCAGCTTGGCCGAAGGACGCGGGGAGCTGTTTTTT
CASSLAEGRGELFF
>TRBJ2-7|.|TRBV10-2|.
TGCGCCAGCAGCACCAGCCGGACCTCCTACGAGCAGTACTTC
CASSTSRTSYEQYF
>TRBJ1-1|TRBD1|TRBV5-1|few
TGCGCCAGCAGCCCCGGGGGGACAGGATGGACTGAAGCTTTCTTT
CASSPGGTGWTEAFF
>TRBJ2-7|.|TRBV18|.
TGTGCCAGCTCATACCAGGGCACCTACGAGCAGTACTTC
CASSYQGTYEQYF
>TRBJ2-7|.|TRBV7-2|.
TGTGCCACTAGCGCCCTGCGGGCAGGGGAGTCCCACGAGCAGTACTTC
CATSALRAGESHEQYF
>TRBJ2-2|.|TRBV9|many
TGTGCCAGCAGCGTAGTTTGGACAGACGAACGGTCCGGGGAGCTGTTTTTT
CASSVVWTDERSGELFF
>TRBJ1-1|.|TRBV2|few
TGTGCCAGCAGACGCGAAGGTGAAGCTTTCTTT
CASRREGEAFF
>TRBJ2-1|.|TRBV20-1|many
TGCAGTGCTAGGGGGGTCAGTTACAATGAGCAGTTCTTC
CSARGVSYNEQFF
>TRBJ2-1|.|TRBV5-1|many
TGCGCCAGCAGAAAAGACCTAGGGGTCTACAATGAGCAGTTCTTC
CASRKDLGVYNEQFF